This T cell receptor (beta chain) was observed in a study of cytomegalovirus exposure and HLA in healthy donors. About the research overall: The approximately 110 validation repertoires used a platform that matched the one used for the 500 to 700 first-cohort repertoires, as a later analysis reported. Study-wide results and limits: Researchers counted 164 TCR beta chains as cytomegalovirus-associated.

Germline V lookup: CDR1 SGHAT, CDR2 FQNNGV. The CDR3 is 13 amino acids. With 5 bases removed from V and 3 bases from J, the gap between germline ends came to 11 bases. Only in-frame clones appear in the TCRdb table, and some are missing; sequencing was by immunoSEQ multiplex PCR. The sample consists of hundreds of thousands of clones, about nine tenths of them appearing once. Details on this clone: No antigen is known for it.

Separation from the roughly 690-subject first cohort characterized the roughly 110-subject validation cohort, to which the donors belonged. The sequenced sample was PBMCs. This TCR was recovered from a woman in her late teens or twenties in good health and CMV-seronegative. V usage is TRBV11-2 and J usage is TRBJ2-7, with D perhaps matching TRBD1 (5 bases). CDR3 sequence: CASSIRQGYEQYF. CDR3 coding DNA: TGTGCCAGCAGCATCCGCCAGGGCTACGAGCAGTACTTC. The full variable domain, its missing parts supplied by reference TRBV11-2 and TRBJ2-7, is EAGVAQSPRYKIIEKRQSVAFWCNPISGHATLYWYQQILGQGPKLLIQFQNNGVVDDSQLPKDRFSAERLKGVDSTLKIQPAKLEDSAVYLCASSIRQGYEQYFGPGTRLTVT.